One and the same sample provided the 27 T cell receptor beta chains below, sequenced in a study of post-analysis software for immune sequencing data. Prepared libraries of TCR beta cDNA carried unique molecular identifiers. TCRdb reprocessed the PCR reads via MiXCR and lists one record per CDR3 protein. Of under 200,000 distinct CDR3 sequences in the sample, about 36% were seen once. The sample was blood, taken after autologous hematopoietic stem cell transplantation. The source of these receptors is a girl between 10 and 17 years old with multiple sclerosis.

The table lists this clonotype with a few counts. V and J are TRBV12-3 or TRBV12-4 and TRBJ2-7; 9 nucleotides match TRBD2. The J call may be in error: the DNA end matches TRBJ2-4 better. CDR3 size: 14 residues. The DNA for the CDR3 is TGTGCCAGCAGTTTCCAGCGGGAGGTGGACATTCAGTACTTC. As protein: CASSFQREVDIQYF.

This clonotype was detected many times. V and J are TRBV6-5 and TRBJ2-5; possibly TRBD1 for D (6 bases). The V end was cut by 7 bases, the J end by 9 bases, with 24 bases between. Germline-derived CDR1 and CDR2 are MNHEY and SVGAGI. The CDR3 has 15 residues. CDR3 nucleotide sequence: TGTGCCAGCACCGAAAAATATACAGGGACACAGGCCCAGTACTTC. This translates into CASTEKYTGTQAQYF.

This clonotype occurred a few times. The chain employs TRBV6-5 and TRBJ2-7; 11 bases match TRBD1. The V segment lost 0 bases and the J segment 6 bases; nucleotides outside the gene matches: 1. The CDR3 has 14 residues. Germline-derived CDR1 and CDR2 are MNHEY and SVGAGI. CDR3 sequence (DNA): TGTGCCAGCAGTTACTCGGGGACAGGGGGCGAGCAGTACTTC. It yields the protein CASSYSGTGGEQYF.

The rearrangement links TRBV2 to TRBJ2-7, with D unclear. There are 11 residues in the CDR3. Trimming pared 8 bases from V and 2 bases from J, leaving 7 bases between. Germline CDR1 is SNHLY and CDR2 is FYNNEI. This CDR3 is CASLTTYEQYF. CDR3 bases: TGTGCCAGCTTAACAACCTACGAGCAGTACTTC.

There are a few counts of this clonotype. CDR3: CASSRSGTGTDEQYF. CDR3 sequence (DNA): TGTGCCAGCAGCCGCTCCGGGACAGGGACCGACGAGCAGTACTTC. This rearrangement joins TRBV7-9 to TRBJ2-7; 9 nucleotides align to TRBD1. V lost 5 bases to trimming and J lost 5 bases; unmatched junction nucleotides: 10. CDR1 is SEHNR, CDR2 FQNEAQ, per germline (reference sequence). This CDR3 comprises 15 residues.

The chain links TRBV12-3 or TRBV12-4 to TRBJ2-7; perhaps TRBD1 as D (6 bases). The CDR3 covers 14 residues. V shed 5 bases and J shed 0 bases, with 11 bases lying between them. CDR3 region: CASSRPGHSYEQYF. The CDR3 DNA reads as TGTGCCAGCAGTCGACCGGGACACTCCTACGAGCAGTACTTC.

The V call is TRBV7-9, the J call TRBJ1-2; no reliable D call. This CDR3 is 13 amino acids long. From germline, CDR1 is SEHNR and CDR2 FQNEAQ (reference sequence). V lost 1 base and J 1 base, leaving 4 bases between the germline ends. The CDR3 sequence: CASSLDFNYGYTF. In DNA form, the CDR3 reads TGTGCCAGCAGCTTAGACTTTAACTATGGCTACACCTTC. The full variable domain, its missing parts supplied by reference TRBV7-9 and TRBJ1-2, is DTGVSQNPRHKITKRGQNVTFRCDPISEHNRLYWYRQTLGQGPEFLTYFQNEAQLEKSRLLSDRFSAERPKGSFSTLEIQRTEQGDSAMYLCASSLDFNYGYTFGSGTRLTVV.

This rearrangement joins TRBV3-1 to TRBJ2-2; unclear D gene. CDR1 is LGHDT, CDR2 YNNKEL, per germline (reference sequence). V lost 0 bases and J lost 7, with 0 bases in between. This CDR3 is built from 11 residues. CDR3 nucleotides: TGTGCCAGCAGCCAAGACGGGGAGCTGTTTTTT. Translating gives CASSQDGELFF. The whole variable domain, filled in from reference TRBV3-1 and TRBJ2-2, reads DTAVSQTPKYLVTQMGNDKSIKCEQNLGHDTMYWYKQDSKKFLKIMFSYNNKELIINETVPNRFSPKSPDKAHLNLHINSLELGDSAVYFCASSQDGELFFGEGSRLTVL.

The chain links TRBV7-3 to TRBJ2-5; 7 positions agree with TRBD1. Germline V gene lookup returns CDR1 SGHTA and CDR2 FQGTGA. Losses at the gene ends were 5 bases for V and 5 bases for J; bases not matched to a gene: 11. CDR3 length equals 15 residues. This CDR3 reads CASSPHRGGNETQYF. The CDR3 DNA reads as TGTGCCAGCAGCCCTCACAGGGGTGGAAATGAGACCCAGTACTTC.

Only a few counts were recorded for this clonotype. The gene calls are TRBV5-1 and TRBJ1-2; 7 nucleotides line up with TRBD1. This CDR3 has 15 amino acids. V gave up 4 bases and J gave up 0 bases; unmatched junction bases: 6. Germline V gene lookup returns CDR1 SGHRS and CDR2 YFSETQ. CDR3 DNA sequence: TGCGCCAGCAGCCTAACGACAGGGCCTAACTATGGCTACACCTTC. Translated, it gives CASSLTTGPNYGYTF.

This clonotype was observed a handful of times. CDR3 region: CASSRPGTVITDTQYF. Written as DNA, the CDR3 is TGCGCCAGCAGCCGCCCCGGGACAGTCATCACAGATACGCAGTATTTT. The rearrangement uses TRBV5-1 and TRBJ2-3, with 7 bases lining up with TRBD1. This CDR3 spans 16 amino acids. Germline CDR1 SGHRS, CDR2 YFSETQ. Trimming removed 4 bases from V and 2 bases from J; junction bases left unmatched: 10.

This clonotype came up many times. The genes are TRBV6-4 and TRBJ2-2; D unresolved. Trimming cost V 3 bases and J 3 bases, with 8 bases left between them. The CDR3 covers 14 residues. From germline, CDR1 is MRHNA and CDR2 SNTAGT. CDR3 sequence (DNA): TGTGCCAGCAGTGAACAGCCTGACACCGGGGAGCTGTTTTTT. Residues: CASSEQPDTGELFF.

The chain is built from TRBV5-1 and TRBJ2-5; D assignment may be TRBD1 or TRBD2 (7 bases each). Trimming shortened V by 1 base and J by 5 bases, and 18 bases separated the two germline ends. Germline CDR1 and CDR2: SGHRS and YFSETQ. The CDR3 contains 16 residues. CDR3 amino acids: CASSLRTTGEGETQYF. The CDR3 DNA sequence: TGCGCCAGCAGCTTGAGAACAACAGGGGAGGGGGAGACCCAGTACTTC.

The genes are TRBV28 and TRBJ2-1; 13 positions agree with TRBD2. V shed 7 bases and J 6 bases; nucleotides not matched to a gene: 18. This CDR3 region has 19 residues. Germline loops: CDR1 MDHEN, CDR2 SYDVKM. For the CDR3, the DNA is TGTGCCAGCACCCTTACCCGCCTGGGACTAGCGGGACGCCCCAATGAGCAGTTCTTC. This codes for CASTLTRLGLAGRPNEQFF.

The rearrangement joins TRBV15 to TRBJ2-4, with 7 bases that match TRBD1. CDR3 size: 16 residues. With V trimmed by 0 bases and J by 13 bases, 15 bases remained unmatched. Germline V gene lookup returns CDR1 LNHNV and CDR2 YYDKDF (reference sequence). The CDR3 reads CATSRDRQGGTGEQYF. The CDR3 bases are TGTGCCACCAGCAGAGATCGACAGGGTGGCACAGGGGAGCAGTACTTC.

This chain connects TRBV6-1 to TRBJ2-6; 8 nucleotides line up with TRBD2. Germline trimming cut 10 bases from V and 0 bases from J; bases unmatched to any gene: 8. This CDR3 is built from 16 residues. Germline V CDR1 and CDR2: MNHNS, SASEGT. The CDR3 reads CATTLAESSGANVLTF. CDR3 DNA: TGTGCCACCACACTAGCGGAGAGCTCTGGGGCCAACGTCCTGACTTTC.

The sample holds a few counts of this clonotype. The J gene is TRBJ1-5, the V gene TRBV19, with 9 bases matching TRBD1. The CDR3 loop spans 17 amino acids. CDR1 and CDR2 from the germline V gene are LNHDA and SQIVND (reference sequence). Trimming removed 6 bases from V and 1 base from J; junction bases left unmatched: 10. CDR3 in DNA: TGTGCCAGTAGCCGGAACAGGGGGCGCGGGAGCAATCAGCCCCAGCATTTT. Translation gives CASSRNRGRGSNQPQHF.

The chain has TRBV29-1 and TRBJ1-1; D is possibly TRBD1 (5 bases). CDR1 is SQVTM, CDR2 ANQGSEA, per germline. The CDR3 runs 13 residues. The V gene lost 7 bases and the J gene lost 0 bases, with 12 bases spanning the gap. CDR3 nucleotide sequence: TGCAGCGGGGCGGGACTCATGAACACTGAAGCTTTCTTT. Translation gives CSGAGLMNTEAFF.

This clonotype was detected only a few times. This rearrangement joins TRBV4-1 to TRBJ2-7; weak D call: TRBD2 (6 bases). The V gene's germline CDR1 is MGHRA and CDR2 YSYEKL. This CDR3 region has 11 residues. Trimming took off 6 bases at V and 6 bases at J, with 9 bases between the two ends. For the CDR3, the DNA is TGCGCCAGCAGTGGAGGGTGCGAGCAGTACTTC. Translation gives CASSGGCEQYF.

This chain joins TRBV4-1 and TRBJ2-7; 8 bases are a match to TRBD2. The CDR3 length is 15 residues. Germline CDR1 reads MGHRA; CDR2 reads YSYEKL. V lost 0 bases to trimming and J lost 6 bases; unmatched junction nucleotides: 7. The CDR3 reads CASSQESGGGREQYF. In DNA form, the CDR3 reads TGCGCCAGCAGCCAAGAGTCGGGGGGGGGACGCGAGCAGTACTTC.

This clonotype has just one count. The chain couples TRBV27 to TRBJ2-1, with TRBD1 matching 7 bases. J was trimmed by 7 bases and V by 6 bases; bases with no gene match: 18. The CDR3 runs 17 residues. Germline CDR1 MNHEY, CDR2 SMNVEV (reference sequence). Here the CDR3 reads CASSIQGTDILRNEQFF. The CDR3 DNA sequence: TGTGCCAGCAGCATACAGGGGACAGATATATTGAGAAATGAGCAGTTCTTC.

This clonotype was picked up a small number of times. V and J are TRBV7-8 and TRBJ2-7; D is unclear. From germline, CDR1 is SGHVS and CDR2 FQNEAQ. This CDR3 comprises 14 residues. Trimming left V 1 base short and J 4 bases short, with 11 bases between. The CDR3 coding sequence is TGTGCCAGCAGCTTAGAGCTAGGCAGATACGAGCAGTACTTC. Protein sequence: CASSLELGRYEQYF.

This clonotype has only a few counts. The V and J genes are TRBV20-1 and TRBJ2-7, with 9 bases aligning to TRBD2. Per germline, CDR1 DFQATT and CDR2 SNEGSKA (reference sequence). V gave up 3 bases and J gave up 3 bases; unmatched junction bases: 9. The CDR3 spans 15 residues. This chain's CDR3 is CSASGAGTSRYEQYF. DNA of the CDR3: TGCAGTGCTAGTGGAGCCGGGACTAGCCGCTACGAGCAGTACTTC.

V gene TRBV5-1 combines with J gene TRBJ1-1; D unclear. V dropped 4 bases and J dropped 7 bases, with 11 bases sitting between them. CDR3 length equals 12 residues. CDR1 and CDR2 from the germline V gene are SGHRS and YFSETQ. CDR3 sequence reads: CASSPVGDEAFF. The CDR3 nucleotides read TGCGCCAGCAGCCCGGTTGGAGATGAAGCTTTCTTT.

The chain has TRBV20-1 and TRBJ1-1; maybe TRBD1 (5 bases). CDR3 length equals 14 residues. Per germline, CDR1 DFQATT and CDR2 SNEGSKA (reference sequence). The V gene lost 5 bases and the J gene lost 3 bases, with 16 bases spanning the gap. This chain's CDR3 is CSAGVWGMDTEAFF. The DNA for the CDR3 is TGCAGTGCTGGAGTCTGGGGGATGGACACTGAAGCTTTCTTT.

With regard to this clonotype: A much larger clone differs by one base, so this may be a read error. The chain couples TRBV20-1 to TRBJ2-5; 12 bases fit TRBD1. CDR1 and CDR2 (germline): DFQATT, SNEGSKA (reference sequence). The CDR3 runs to 15 residues. The V segment lost 0 bases and the J segment 11 bases; nucleotides outside the gene matches: 10. The chain's CDR3 is CSARDGTGGNNEQYF. The CDR3 DNA reads TGCAGTGCTAGAGATGGGACAGGGGGCAACAATGAGCAGTACTTC.

This rearrangement joins TRBV7-2 to TRBJ2-1, with D tentatively TRBD1 (7 bases). CDR1 and CDR2 from the germline V gene are SGHTA and FQGNSA. The length of the CDR3 is 16 residues. Trimming took off 7 bases at V and 1 base at J, with 17 bases between the two ends. CDR3: CASNPEAGGSYNEQFF. The CDR3 DNA reads as TGTGCCAGCAACCCTGAGGCAGGGGGGTCCTACAATGAGCAGTTCTTC.